The clone carrying this TCR beta chain was detected only once. Its antigen is currently unknown. A much larger clone lies one base from this, so it may be a read error. These data originate in a study of T-cell reconstitution after alpha-beta-depleted transplantation in children. Overall study findings and caveats: For some patients, TCRbeta diversity was high at day 60 because of recipient T cells and thymic progenitors that survived. Alpha-beta T cells present about two months after transplant were reported to originate from several hundred expanded graft clones. By one year post-transplant, T-cell counts and diversity largely arose from T cells that were newly produced.

Unique molecular identifiers were incorporated into the prepared TCRbeta library. TCRdb redid the calling of the PCR reads with MiXCR, one entry per CDR3 protein. This table has fewer than 350,000 distinct CDR3 sequences, around a tenth appearing once. The J segment lost 9 bases and the V segment lost 2 bases, leaving 6 bases of the junction unmatched. This CDR3 is 15 amino acids long. This receptor was taken from a male patient between 2 and 10 years old who had a stem cell transplant for chronic granulomatous disease, so the T cells may come from the graft donor. The sample here was peripheral blood, taken 180 days after TCRalphabeta/CD19-depleted stem cell transplant. V gene TRBV12-3 or TRBV12-4 combines with J gene TRBJ2-1, with TRBD1 matching 11 bases. The CDR3 reads CASSLKGQGEGEQFF. In nucleotides, the CDR3 is TGTGCCAGCAGTTTAAAGGGACAGGGGGAAGGTGAGCAGTTCTTC.